One TCR beta chain is described in this entry. The antigen remains unidentified. This record belongs to a study of shared clonotypes between healthy human individuals. Each cell subset's genomic DNA was divided evenly among several immunoSEQ plates. The repertoire was sequenced with immunoSEQ multiplex PCR; TCRdb's copy has only in-frame clones and lacks some. The table lists hundreds of thousands of clones, around four fifths of them singletons. The CDR3 consists of 13 residues. V was shortened by 4 bases and J by 1 base, with 7 bases between the two germline ends. Germline V CDR1 and CDR2: KGHSY, FQNENV. General study results and limits: Generally, estimated richness proved larger in naive subsets than it did in memory subsets.

The chain joins TRBV16 to TRBJ1-1; no definite D call. This clonotype originated in a woman aged 25 to 39 in good health. Sequencing was done on a sample of memory CD4+ T cells sorted from blood. Indicated subset: CD45RA-negative fraction. As DNA, the CDR3 is TGTGCCAGCAGCCTTGCGGGGAACACTGAAGCTTTCTTT. Translating it yields CASSLAGNTEAFF.